The 24 T cell receptor beta chains in this list originate from one sample, sequenced in a study of T-cell memory formation after mild COVID-19. In TCRdb, the 5' RACE reads were re-called with MiXCR into one record per CDR3 protein. The data show about 310,000 distinct CDR3 sequences, 15% to 20% seen once. Sequenced input: PBMCs or a T cell subset sorted from them (not recorded which). These receptors were collected from a man aged 18 to 30 who had mild COVID-19 (a few samples of this study predate the infection). Cell type and time point are not known.

This clonotype was seen ten or more times. The chain carries TRBV7-2 and TRBJ2-3, with 11 positions matching TRBD2. The CDR3 runs to 15 residues. Per the germline V gene, CDR1 is SGHTA and CDR2 is FQGNSA. Losses at the gene ends were 5 bases for V and 7 bases for J; bases not matched to a gene: 8. CDR3 sequence (DNA): TGTGCCAGCAGCCTTGTAGCGGGGGGGCCGAATACGCAGTATTTT. Its protein is CASSLVAGGPNTQYF.

The chain carries TRBV3-1 and TRBJ2-7; a weak D match, TRBD1 (6 bases). Trimming removed 4 bases from V and 11 bases from J, with 18 bases in between. This CDR3 spans 13 amino acids. CDR1 and CDR2 from the germline V gene are LGHDT and YNNKEL (reference sequence). The DNA of the CDR3 is TGTGCCAGCAGCCCTACTCCGACAGGTATAAAGTACTTC. It translates to CASSPTPTGIKYF.

This chain's CDR3 is CASSYSHGASNQPQHF. The CDR3 DNA follows: TGTGCCAGCAGTTACTCGCACGGGGCGAGCAATCAGCCCCAGCATTTT. V gene TRBV6-6 combines with J gene TRBJ1-5; D is possibly TRBD1 (5 bases). Trimming left V 0 bases short and J 1 base short, with 10 bases between. The CDR3 runs 16 residues. Germline loops: CDR1 MNHNY, CDR2 SVGAGI (reference sequence).

This chain joins TRBV4-3 and TRBJ2-3; TRBD1 or TRBD2 may be the D gene (5 bases each). V lost 0 bases and J lost 9, with 16 bases in between. CDR3 length: 15 residues. Germline V CDR1 and CDR2: LGHNA, YSLEER. The CDR3 DNA reads as TGCGCCAGCAGCCAAGATCGGGGCAGGAGGAACACGCAGTATTTT. Its translation: CASSQDRGRRNTQYF.

This clonotype was detected a few times. The V gene is TRBV5-1, the J gene TRBJ1-2; no reliable D call. Germline CDR1 and CDR2: SGHRS and YFSETQ. This CDR3 spans 15 amino acids. V was pared by 3 bases and J by 3 bases, with 15 bases between. CDR3 DNA sequence: TGCGCCAGCAGCTCCGAGACGGGTGGATACTATGGCTACACCTTC. Amino acids: CASSSETGGYYGYTF.

The rearrangement links TRBV12-3 or TRBV12-4 to TRBJ2-3, with D unresolved. The CDR3 runs to 12 residues. Trimming left V 8 bases short and J 9 bases short, with 15 bases between. CDR3 DNA: TGTGCCAGCCCCCCCGAGGCCCGAACGCAGTATTTT. Residues: CASPPEARTQYF.

This clonotype was found a few times. The CDR3 is CASSSTPRMNTEAFF. The CDR3, as DNA: TGTGCCAGCAGTTCCACACCCCGCATGAACACTGAAGCTTTCTTT. This chain connects TRBV6-5 to TRBJ1-1; D gene ambiguous. V was shortened by 4 bases and J by 0 bases, with 12 bases between the two germline ends. Germline CDR1 is MNHEY and CDR2 is SVGAGI. The CDR3 sequence is 15 residues long.

This clonotype showed up just a few times. V gene TRBV20-1 combines with J gene TRBJ2-7; 11 nucleotides match TRBD2. The germline CDR1 and CDR2 sequences are DFQATT and SNEGSKA (reference sequence). V lost 1 base to trimming and J lost 3 bases; unmatched junction nucleotides: 8. The CDR3 loop spans 16 amino acids. The chain's CDR3 is CSARALLAGGGYEQYF. The DNA for the CDR3 is TGCAGTGCTAGAGCCCTTCTAGCGGGGGGTGGCTACGAGCAGTACTTC.

This clonotype was seen more than once but under ten times. The rearrangement joins TRBV20-1 to TRBJ2-1; D uncertain. Deletions cut 0 bases from V and 8 bases from J, with 8 bases between. The CDR3 is 12 residues long. The germline CDR1 and CDR2 sequences are DFQATT and SNEGSKA (reference sequence). The CDR3 bases are TGCAGTGCTAGAGATACCAGCGATGAGCAGTTCTTC. The encoded protein is CSARDTSDEQFF.

The rearrangement links TRBV7-2 to TRBJ2-5; D may be TRBD1 (5 bases). Germline CDR1 is SGHTA and CDR2 is FQGNSA. The CDR3 loop spans 14 amino acids. V shed 3 bases and J shed 6 bases, with 14 bases lying between them. CDR3 sequence (DNA): TGTGCCAGCAGCTTGGGCAGGGCCGCCAAGACCCAGTACTTC. Protein: CASSLGRAAKTQYF.

The V and J genes are TRBV15 and TRBJ2-5, with 9 bases that match TRBD1. Germline V gives CDR1 LNHNV, CDR2 YYDKDF (reference sequence). The CDR3 length is 16 residues. J gave up 2 bases and V 0 bases, and 4 bases lay outside the gene matches. In DNA form, the CDR3 reads TGTGCCACCAGCAGAGATCCACAGGGGGCACAAGAGACCCAGTACTTC. This gives the protein CATSRDPQGAQETQYF.

The CDR3 DNA follows: TGCGCCAGCAGCCCTTACGACGGAATCAACACTGAAGCTTTCTTT. The encoded protein is CASSPYDGINTEAFF. This chain joins TRBV5-1 and TRBJ1-1; D gene uncertain. V was shortened by 4 bases and J by 2 bases, with 15 bases between the two germline ends. The germline V gene has CDR1 SGHRS and CDR2 YFSETQ. The length of the CDR3 is 15 residues.

The chain carries TRBV18 and TRBJ1-2, with 12 bases aligning to TRBD1. The germline gives CDR1 KGHSH, CDR2 LQKENI. The CDR3 covers 16 residues. V lost 2 bases to trimming and J lost 8 bases; unmatched junction nucleotides: 9. CDR3 sequence (DNA): TGTGCCAGCTCACCATCTCTGGGACAGGGGGCAAAAGGCTACACCTTC. Residues: CASSPSLGQGAKGYTF.

V gene TRBV4-2 combines with J gene TRBJ2-3; D possibly uses TRBD1 or TRBD2 (5 bases each). The CDR3 extends over 16 amino acids. V lost 4 bases and J 2 bases, leaving 16 bases between the germline ends. Germline CDR1 is LGHNA and CDR2 is YNFKEQ. The CDR3 nucleotides are TGTGCCAGCAGCCGAGTTCGGGGCACCACCACAGATACGCAGTATTTT. Translated: CASSRVRGTTTDTQYF.

The chain combines TRBV5-1 with TRBJ1-1; no reliable D call. CDR3 length: 14 amino acids. Trimming shortened V by 4 bases and J by 6 bases, and 16 bases separated the two germline ends. Germline CDR1 SGHRS, CDR2 YFSETQ. CDR3 bases: TGCGCCAGCAGCCCGTTGTCTACGGGAGCTGAAGCTTTCTTT. Residues: CASSPLSTGAEAFF.

In its sample, this clonotype was seen a few times. The chain uses TRBV6-5 and TRBJ1-4; 9 positions match TRBD1. CDR1 and CDR2 (germline): MNHEY, SVGAGI. Unmatched junction bases numbered 10, after V lost 6 bases and J lost 8 bases. The CDR3 is 15 amino acids. CDR3: CASSRAGTGREKLFF. The DNA of the CDR3 is TGTGCCAGCAGCAGAGCCGGGACAGGGAGGGAAAAACTGTTTTTT.

This rearrangement joins TRBV3-1 to TRBJ2-1; 11 nucleotides agree with TRBD2. The V and J ends lost 10 bases and 6 bases, in that order; junction bases with no gene match: 5. Germline loops: CDR1 LGHDT, CDR2 YNNKEL (reference sequence). The CDR3 has 13 amino acids. The CDR3 DNA is TGTGCCACCAAAGGACTAGCGGGCAATGAGCAGTTCTTC. Translated, it gives CATKGLAGNEQFF.

The sample holds a few counts of this clonotype. The chain links TRBV12-3 or TRBV12-4 to TRBJ1-2, with D uncertain. Trimming cost V 3 bases and J 2 bases, with 7 bases left between them. The CDR3 spans 13 residues. The CDR3 sequence: CASSFGKNYGYTF. The CDR3 DNA reads as TGTGCCAGCAGTTTTGGGAAGAACTATGGCTACACCTTC.

V is TRBV5-1 and J is TRBJ2-3; either TRBD1 or TRBD2 may supply D (5 bases each). The CDR3 runs 15 residues. Trimming took 4 bases from V and 3 from J, leaving 15 bases between them. In germline, CDR1 is SGHRS, CDR2 YFSETQ. CDR3 residues: CASSQGDPQTDTQYF. The CDR3 coding sequence is TGCGCCAGCAGCCAAGGGGACCCCCAGACAGATACGCAGTATTTT.

CDR3 nucleotide sequence: TGTGCCAGCAGCTCTTCTTCAACGACAGGATCCCAGCATTTT. It encodes CASSSSSTTGSQHF. The chain has TRBV7-9 and TRBJ1-5, with a weak D call TRBD1 (6 bases). The germline V gene has CDR1 SEHNR and CDR2 FQNEAQ (reference sequence). V lost 4 bases and J 11 bases, leaving 18 bases between the germline ends. The CDR3 loop spans 14 amino acids.

The gene calls are TRBV19 and TRBJ1-2; 7 bases align to TRBD1. V lost 5 bases to trimming and J lost 8 bases; unmatched junction nucleotides: 11. Per germline, CDR1 LNHDA and CDR2 SQIVND (reference sequence). The CDR3 covers 14 residues. CDR3 in DNA: TGTGCCAGTAGTTACCCGACAGGGCTAAGGGGCTACACCTTC. Its translation is CASSYPTGLRGYTF.

The chain recombines TRBV20-1 with TRBJ2-5; D call uncertain. V lost 1 base, J lost 11 bases, and 11 bases lay in between. This CDR3 is 11 amino acids long. The germline CDR1 and CDR2 sequences are DFQATT and SNEGSKA (reference sequence). The CDR3 DNA reads TGCAGTGCTAGAGGAGACGCGACTCAGTACTTC. Translating it yields CSARGDATQYF.

The chain joins TRBV6-5 to TRBJ1-6; D perhaps matches TRBD1 (6 bases). CDR3 length equals 15 residues. Germline V lookup: CDR1 MNHEY, CDR2 SVGAGI. The V end lost 0 bases, the J end lost 7 bases, and 10 bases lay between the germline ends. For the CDR3, the DNA is TGTGCCAGCAGTTACTCTCCCAGGGGAAATTCACCCCTCCACTTT. Protein product: CASSYSPRGNSPLHF.

This clonotype was recorded at least ten times. The J gene is TRBJ2-3, the V gene TRBV7-2; D possibly corresponds to TRBD2 (6 bases). The CDR3 is 15 residues long. Trimming removed 2 bases at V and 3 bases at J, with 12 bases between. The germline CDR1 and CDR2 sequences are SGHTA and FQGNSA. This CDR3 is CASSLWGTQTDTQYF. The DNA of the CDR3 is TGTGCCAGCAGCTTATGGGGGACTCAGACAGATACGCAGTATTTT.